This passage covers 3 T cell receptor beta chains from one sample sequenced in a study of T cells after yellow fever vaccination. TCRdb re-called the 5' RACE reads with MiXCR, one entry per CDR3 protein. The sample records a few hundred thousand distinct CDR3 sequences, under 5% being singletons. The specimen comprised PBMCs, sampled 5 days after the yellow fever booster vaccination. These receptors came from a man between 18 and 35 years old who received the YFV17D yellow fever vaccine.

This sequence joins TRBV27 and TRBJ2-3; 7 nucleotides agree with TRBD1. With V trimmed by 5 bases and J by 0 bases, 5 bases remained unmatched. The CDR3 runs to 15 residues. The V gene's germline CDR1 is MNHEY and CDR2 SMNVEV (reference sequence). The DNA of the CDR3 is TGTGCCAGCAGTAGGGGGCCGATTAGCACAGATACGCAGTATTTT. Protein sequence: CASSRGPISTDTQYF.

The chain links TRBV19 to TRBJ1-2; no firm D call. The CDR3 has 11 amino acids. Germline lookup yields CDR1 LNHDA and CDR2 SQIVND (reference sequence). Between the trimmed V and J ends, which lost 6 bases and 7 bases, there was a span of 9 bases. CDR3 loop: CASSQILGYTF. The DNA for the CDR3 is TGTGCCAGTAGCCAGATACTTGGCTACACCTTC.

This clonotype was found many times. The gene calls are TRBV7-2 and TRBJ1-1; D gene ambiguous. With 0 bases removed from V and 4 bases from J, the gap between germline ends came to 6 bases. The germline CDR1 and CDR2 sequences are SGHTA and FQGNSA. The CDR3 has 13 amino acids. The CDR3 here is CASSLAPSTEAFF. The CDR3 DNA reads TGTGCCAGCAGCTTAGCCCCGAGCACTGAAGCTTTCTTT.